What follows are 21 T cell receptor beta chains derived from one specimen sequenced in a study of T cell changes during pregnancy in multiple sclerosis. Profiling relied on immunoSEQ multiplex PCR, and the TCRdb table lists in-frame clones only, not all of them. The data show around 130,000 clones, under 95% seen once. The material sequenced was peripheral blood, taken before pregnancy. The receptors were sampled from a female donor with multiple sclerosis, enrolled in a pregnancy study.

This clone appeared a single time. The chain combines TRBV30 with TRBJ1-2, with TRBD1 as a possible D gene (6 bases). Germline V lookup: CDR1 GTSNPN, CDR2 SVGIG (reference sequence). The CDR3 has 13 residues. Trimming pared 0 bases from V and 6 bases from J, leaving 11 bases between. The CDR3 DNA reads TGTGCCTGGAGTGTACACAGGGACAATGGCTACACCTTC. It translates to CAWSVHRDNGYTF.

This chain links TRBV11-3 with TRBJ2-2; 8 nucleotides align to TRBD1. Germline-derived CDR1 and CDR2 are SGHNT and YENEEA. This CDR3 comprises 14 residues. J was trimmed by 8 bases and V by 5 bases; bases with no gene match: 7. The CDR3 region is CASSATGVMGELFF. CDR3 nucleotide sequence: TGTGCCAGCAGCGCGACAGGGGTGATGGGGGAGCTGTTTTTT.

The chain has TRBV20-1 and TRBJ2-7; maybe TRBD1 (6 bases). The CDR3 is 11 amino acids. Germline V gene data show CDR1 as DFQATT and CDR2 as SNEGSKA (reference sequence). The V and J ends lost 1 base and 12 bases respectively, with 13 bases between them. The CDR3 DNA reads TGCAGTGCTAGAGGGGTCGACAGGTGGTACTTC. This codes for CSARGVDRWYF.

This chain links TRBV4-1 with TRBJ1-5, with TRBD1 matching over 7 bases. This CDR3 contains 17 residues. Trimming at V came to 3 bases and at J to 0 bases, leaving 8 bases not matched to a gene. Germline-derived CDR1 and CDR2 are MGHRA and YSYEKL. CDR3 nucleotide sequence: TGCGCCAGCAGCCAGCCATGGGACAGAGATAGCAATCAGCCCCAGCATTTT. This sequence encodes CASSQPWDRDSNQPQHF.

The CDR3: CASSPQAGYGYTF. CDR3 in DNA: TGTGCCAGCTCACCACAGGCGGGCTATGGCTACACCTTC. J is TRBJ1-2 and V is TRBV18; D gene unclear. Germline CDR1 KGHSH, CDR2 LQKENI. This CDR3 is built from 13 residues. V lost 1 base and J lost 4, with 7 bases in between. The variable domain in full, with the rest retrieved from reference TRBV18 and TRBJ1-2, is NAGVMQNPRHLVRRRGQEARLRCSPMKGHSHVYWYRQLPEEGLKFMVYLQKENIIDESGMPKERFSAEFPKEGPSILRIQQVVRGDSAAYFCASSPQAGYGYTFGSGTRLTVV.

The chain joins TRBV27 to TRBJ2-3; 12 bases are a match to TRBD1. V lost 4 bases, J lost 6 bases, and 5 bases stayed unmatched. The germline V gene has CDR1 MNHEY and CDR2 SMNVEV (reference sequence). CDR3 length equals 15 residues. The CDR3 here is CASSYRDRGQDTQYF. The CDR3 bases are TGTGCCAGCAGTTACCGGGACAGGGGGCAGGATACGCAGTATTTT.

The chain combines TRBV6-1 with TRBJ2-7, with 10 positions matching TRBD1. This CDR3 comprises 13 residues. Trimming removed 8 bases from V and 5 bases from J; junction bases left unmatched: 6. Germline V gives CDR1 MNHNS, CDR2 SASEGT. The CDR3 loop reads CASLGQGRNEQYF. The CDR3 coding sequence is TGTGCCAGCCTGGGACAGGGGCGCAACGAGCAGTACTTC.

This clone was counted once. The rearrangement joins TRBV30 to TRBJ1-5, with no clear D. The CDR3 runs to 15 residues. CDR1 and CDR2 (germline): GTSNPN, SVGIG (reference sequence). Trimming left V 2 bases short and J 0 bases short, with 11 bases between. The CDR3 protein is CAWSSTIYSNQPQHF. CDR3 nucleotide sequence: TGTGCCTGGAGTTCCACAATTTATAGCAATCAGCCCCAGCATTTT. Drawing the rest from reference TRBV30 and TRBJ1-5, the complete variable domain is SQTIHQWPATLVQPVGSPLSLECTVEGTSNPNLYWYRQAAGRGLQLLFYSVGIGQISSEVPQNLSASRPQDRQFILSSKKLLLSDSGFYLCAWSSTIYSNQPQHFGDGTRLSIL.

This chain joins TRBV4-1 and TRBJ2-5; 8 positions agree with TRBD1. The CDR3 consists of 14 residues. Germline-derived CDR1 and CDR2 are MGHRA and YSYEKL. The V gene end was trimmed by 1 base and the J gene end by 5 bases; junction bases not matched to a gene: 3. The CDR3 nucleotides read TGCGCCAGCAGCCAAGGACAGGGGCATGAGACCCAGTACTTC. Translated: CASSQGQGHETQYF.

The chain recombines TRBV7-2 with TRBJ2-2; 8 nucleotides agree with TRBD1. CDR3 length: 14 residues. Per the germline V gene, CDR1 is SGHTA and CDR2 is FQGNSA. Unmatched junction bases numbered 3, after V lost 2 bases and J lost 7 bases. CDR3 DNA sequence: TGTGCCAGCAGCTTACTCAGGGGGCACGGGGAGCTGTTTTTT. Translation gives CASSLLRGHGELFF.

Here the CDR3 DNA reads TGCGCCAGCAGCTATATAGGGGGCATCGCTGAAGCTTTCTTT. The encoded protein is CASSYIGGIAEAFF. The chain employs TRBV4-1 and TRBJ1-1; the match to TRBD1 covers 7 bases. Looked up from germline, CDR1 is MGHRA and CDR2 is YSYEKL. Trimming at V came to 5 bases and at J to 6 bases, leaving 9 bases not matched to a gene. This CDR3 region has 14 residues.

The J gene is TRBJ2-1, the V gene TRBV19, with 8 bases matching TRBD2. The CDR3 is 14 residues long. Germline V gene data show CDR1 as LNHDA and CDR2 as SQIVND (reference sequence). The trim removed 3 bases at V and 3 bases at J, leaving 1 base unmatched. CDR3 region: CASSILAGYNEQFF. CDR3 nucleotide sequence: TGTGCCAGTAGTATCCTAGCGGGCTACAATGAGCAGTTCTTC.

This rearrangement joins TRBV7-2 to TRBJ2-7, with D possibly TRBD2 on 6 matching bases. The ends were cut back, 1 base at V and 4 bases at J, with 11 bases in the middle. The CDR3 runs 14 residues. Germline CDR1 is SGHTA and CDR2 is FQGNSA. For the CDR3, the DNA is TGTGCCAGCAGCTTAGACGGGAGAGGTTACGAGCAGTACTTC. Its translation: CASSLDGRGYEQYF.

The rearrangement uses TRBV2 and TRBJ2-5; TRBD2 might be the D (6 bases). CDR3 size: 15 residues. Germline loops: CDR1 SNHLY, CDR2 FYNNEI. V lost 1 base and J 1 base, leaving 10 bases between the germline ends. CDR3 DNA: TGTGCCAGCAGTGAAGTAGGTAGCGGCCAAGAGACCCAGTACTTC. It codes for CASSEVGSGQETQYF.

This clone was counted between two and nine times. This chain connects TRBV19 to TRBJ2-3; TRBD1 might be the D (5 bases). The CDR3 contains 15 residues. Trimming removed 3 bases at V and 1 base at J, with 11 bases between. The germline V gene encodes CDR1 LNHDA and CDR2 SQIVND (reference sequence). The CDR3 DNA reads TGTGCCAGTAGTATGGGGCCTTCGGGCACAGATACGCAGTATTTT. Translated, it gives CASSMGPSGTDTQYF.

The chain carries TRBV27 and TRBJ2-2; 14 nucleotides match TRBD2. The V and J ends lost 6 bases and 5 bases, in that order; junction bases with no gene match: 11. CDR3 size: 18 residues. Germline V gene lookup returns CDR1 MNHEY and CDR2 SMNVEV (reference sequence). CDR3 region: CASRLRLAGGPYTGELFF. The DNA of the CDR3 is TGTGCCAGCAGACTCCGACTAGCGGGAGGGCCGTATACCGGGGAGCTGTTTTTT.

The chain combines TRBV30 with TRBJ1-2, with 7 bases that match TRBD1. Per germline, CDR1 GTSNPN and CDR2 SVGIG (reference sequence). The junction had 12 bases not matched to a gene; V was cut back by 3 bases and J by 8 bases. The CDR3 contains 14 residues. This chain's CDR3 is CAWRGTGQLSGYTF. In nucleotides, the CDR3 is TGTGCCTGGAGGGGGACGGGACAGCTTAGCGGCTACACCTTC.

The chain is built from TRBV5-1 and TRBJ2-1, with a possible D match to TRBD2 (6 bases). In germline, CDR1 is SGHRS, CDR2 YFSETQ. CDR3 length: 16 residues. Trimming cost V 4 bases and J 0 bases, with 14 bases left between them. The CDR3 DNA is TGCGCCAGCAGCCCTCGGACTATCGGCTCCTACAATGAGCAGTTCTTC. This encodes CASSPRTIGSYNEQFF.

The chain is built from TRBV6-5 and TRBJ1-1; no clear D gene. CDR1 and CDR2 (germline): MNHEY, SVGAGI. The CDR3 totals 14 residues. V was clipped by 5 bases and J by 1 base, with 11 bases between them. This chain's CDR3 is CASSINTRNTEAFF. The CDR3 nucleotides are TGTGCCAGCAGTATCAATACCAGGAACACTGAAGCTTTCTTT.

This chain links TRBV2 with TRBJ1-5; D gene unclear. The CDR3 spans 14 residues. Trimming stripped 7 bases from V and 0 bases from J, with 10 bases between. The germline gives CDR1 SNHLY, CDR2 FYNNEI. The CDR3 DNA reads TGTGCCAGCACCCGGGATAATAGCAATCAGCCCCAGCATTTT. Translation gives CASTRDNSNQPQHF.

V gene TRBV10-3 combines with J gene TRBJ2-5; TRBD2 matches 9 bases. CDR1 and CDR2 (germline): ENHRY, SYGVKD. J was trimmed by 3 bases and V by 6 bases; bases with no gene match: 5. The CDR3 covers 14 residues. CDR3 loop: CAISLTSGEETQYF. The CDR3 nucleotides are TGTGCCATCAGCCTGACTAGCGGAGAAGAGACCCAGTACTTC.